Listed below are T cell receptor beta chains from one sample, sequenced in a study of shared clonotypes between healthy human individuals. Method: immunoSEQ multiplex PCR; TCRdb's copy keeps in-frame clones and lacks some. The sample holds about 1,900,000 clones, around 96% seen once. Sequenced sample: naive CD8+ T cells sorted from blood. These receptors came from a man aged 18 to 30 in good health. Each CDR3 is given with its conserved first and last residue. The order of the fields is D gene, clone size, J gene, CDR3 length, V gene, CDR3 DNA, CDR3 protein. The D gene is left open where the match is weak. Clone size is not always given. Where it is, it says once, few, many or a class for expanded clones.

d_gene: TRBD2; abundance: .; j_gene: TRBJ2-1; len: 16; v_gene: TRBV4-1; CDR3nt: TGCGCCAGCAGCTCCCTACTAGCGGGAGTCGACAATGAGCAGTTCTTC; CDR3aa: CASSSLLAGVDNEQFF
d_gene: .; abundance: .; j_gene: TRBJ2-5; len: 16; v_gene: TRBV2; CDR3nt: TGTGCCAGCAGTGAAAGTTTAGCTGCGTACCAAGAGACCCAGTACTTC; CDR3aa: CASSESLAAYQETQYF
d_gene: .; abundance: once; j_gene: TRBJ2-5; len: 14; v_gene: TRBV5-6; CDR3nt: TGTGCCAGCAGCTTGGAAAGCATGGAGGAGACCCAGTACTTC; CDR3aa: CASSLESMEETQYF
d_gene: .; abundance: .; j_gene: TRBJ2-7; len: 14; v_gene: TRBV7-2; CDR3nt: TGTGCCAGCAGCGCCATGGGCACCTGGGACGAGCAGTACTTC; CDR3aa: CASSAMGTWDEQYF
d_gene: TRBD2; abundance: .; j_gene: TRBJ2-1; len: 14; v_gene: TRBV19; CDR3nt: TGTGCCAGTATGGGACTAGCGGCCTACAATGAGCAGTTCTTC; CDR3aa: CASMGLAAYNEQFF
d_gene: .; abundance: .; j_gene: TRBJ2-7; len: 15; v_gene: TRBV19; CDR3nt: TGTGCCAGTAGTACCGACCTCACAGTGGCCTACGAGCAGTACTTC; CDR3aa: CASSTDLTVAYEQYF
d_gene: .; abundance: .; j_gene: TRBJ2-5; len: 18; v_gene: TRBV7-8; CDR3nt: TGTGCCAGCAGCTTAAAATTTATTGGGGGACCCCTCGAAGAGACCCAGTACTTC; CDR3aa: CASSLKFIGGPLEETQYF
d_gene: TRBD1; abundance: once; j_gene: TRBJ1-2; len: 13; v_gene: TRBV2; CDR3nt: TGTGCCAGCGAGGGGGGACAGGTCTATGGCTACACCTTC; CDR3aa: CASEGGQVYGYTF
d_gene: TRBD1; abundance: .; j_gene: TRBJ1-5; len: 15; v_gene: TRBV4-1; CDR3nt: TGCGCCAGCAGCCCGCTTGACAGGGGAGATCAGCCCCAGCATTTT; CDR3aa: CASSPLDRGDQPQHF
d_gene: TRBD2; abundance: .; j_gene: TRBJ2-6; len: 20; v_gene: TRBV7-6; CDR3nt: TGTGCCAGCACCCTAGGGAGGGTGGGACTAGGGGCTCCTGGGGCCAACGTCCTGACTTTC; CDR3aa: CASTLGRVGLGAPGANVLTF
d_gene: .; abundance: .; j_gene: TRBJ2-1; len: 13; v_gene: TRBV5-6; CDR3nt: TGTGCCAGCAGTGCCGGACTTGACAATGAGCAGTTCTTC; CDR3aa: CASSAGLDNEQFF
d_gene: .; abundance: .; j_gene: TRBJ1-1; len: 14; v_gene: TRBV2; CDR3nt: TGTGCCAGCAGGGGGACTTTAGGGTATACTGAAGCTTTCTTT; CDR3aa: CASRGTLGYTEAFF
d_gene: .; abundance: .; j_gene: TRBJ2-7; len: 15; v_gene: TRBV7-9; CDR3nt: TGTGCCAGCAGCTCACCAGGGTTCGGATTATGGGAGCAGTACTTC; CDR3aa: CASSSPGFGLWEQYF
d_gene: TRBD1; abundance: .; j_gene: TRBJ2-1; len: 15; v_gene: TRBV4-3; CDR3nt: TGCGCCAGCAGTCGGGACAGGGCGGCCTACAATGAGCAGTTCTTC; CDR3aa: CASSRDRAAYNEQFF
d_gene: TRBD2; abundance: .; j_gene: TRBJ2-7; len: 15; v_gene: TRBV7-6; CDR3nt: TGTGCCAGCAGCCCTCTAGCGGGAGGTTCCTACGAGCAGTACTTC; CDR3aa: CASSPLAGGSYEQYF
d_gene: .; abundance: .; j_gene: TRBJ2-3; len: 14; v_gene: TRBV7-9; CDR3nt: TGTGCCAGCAGCCCCCCCGTAGCCACAGATACGCAGTATTTT; CDR3aa: CASSPPVATDTQYF
d_gene: .; abundance: .; j_gene: TRBJ2-1; len: 14; v_gene: TRBV13; CDR3nt: TGTGCCAGCAAAGAGGGGGTATCCTACAATGAGCAGTTCTTC; CDR3aa: CASKEGVSYNEQFF
d_gene: TRBD2; abundance: .; j_gene: TRBJ2-1; len: 15; v_gene: TRBV9; CDR3nt: TGTGCCAGCAGCGTAACCAGCGGGGGGAGGCGTGAGCAGTTCTTC; CDR3aa: CASSVTSGGRREQFF
d_gene: .; abundance: .; j_gene: TRBJ2-3; len: 16; v_gene: TRBV6-5; CDR3nt: TGTGCCAGCAGTTACTCTGGGGGGCTCAGCACAGATACGCAGTATTTT; CDR3aa: CASSYSGGLSTDTQYF
d_gene: .; abundance: .; j_gene: TRBJ2-1; len: 14; v_gene: TRBV4-1; CDR3nt: TGCGCCAGCAGCCAAGTGAGCGGTTACAATGAGCAGTTCTTC; CDR3aa: CASSQVSGYNEQFF
d_gene: .; abundance: .; j_gene: TRBJ2-1; len: 18; v_gene: TRBV28; CDR3nt: TGTGCCAGCAGTTTCTTTCACCCCACGGGCGGGATATACAATGAGCAGTTCTTC; CDR3aa: CASSFFHPTGGIYNEQFF
d_gene: TRBD1; abundance: .; j_gene: TRBJ2-5; len: 16; v_gene: TRBV7-9; CDR3nt: TGTGCCAGCAGCCCGGGACAGGGGGGTAGACAAGAGACCCAGTACTTC; CDR3aa: CASSPGQGGRQETQYF
d_gene: .; abundance: .; j_gene: TRBJ2-3; len: 14; v_gene: TRBV4-1; CDR3nt: TGCGCCAGCAGCCCCGACTCTTTCACAGATACGCAGTATTTT; CDR3aa: CASSPDSFTDTQYF
d_gene: TRBD1; abundance: .; j_gene: TRBJ2-3; len: 15; v_gene: TRBV28; CDR3nt: TGTGCCAGCAGTTACGGGACAGGGGTACCAGATACGCAGTATTTT; CDR3aa: CASSYGTGVPDTQYF
d_gene: .; abundance: .; j_gene: TRBJ1-1; len: 13; v_gene: TRBV6-1; CDR3nt: TGTGCCAGCAGTGGCCCCACCGACACTGAAGCTTTCTTT; CDR3aa: CASSGPTDTEAFF
d_gene: .; abundance: .; j_gene: TRBJ2-3; len: 14; v_gene: TRBV2; CDR3nt: TGTGCCAGCAGCTACAGGGAAGACACAGATACGCAGTATTTT; CDR3aa: CASSYREDTDTQYF
d_gene: .; abundance: .; j_gene: TRBJ2-5; len: 14; v_gene: TRBV30; CDR3nt: TGTGCCTGGAGTGCCTCGGACCTCCAAGAGACCCAGTACTTC; CDR3aa: CAWSASDLQETQYF
d_gene: TRBD1; abundance: .; j_gene: TRBJ2-6; len: 16; v_gene: TRBV5-1; CDR3nt: TGCGCCAGCAGCCCGTTACAGGGGGACGGGGCCAACGTCCTGACTTTC; CDR3aa: CASSPLQGDGANVLTF
d_gene: .; abundance: .; j_gene: TRBJ2-7; len: 12; v_gene: TRBV12-5; CDR3nt: TGTGCTAGTGGTCAGACAGATTACGAGCAGTACTTC; CDR3aa: CASGQTDYEQYF
d_gene: TRBD2; abundance: .; j_gene: TRBJ2-1; len: 18; v_gene: TRBV15; CDR3nt: TGTGCCACCAGCAGGGAGGGACTAGCGGGGGAGGGATACAATGAGCAGTTCTTC; CDR3aa: CATSREGLAGEGYNEQFF
d_gene: .; abundance: once; j_gene: TRBJ2-5; len: 18; v_gene: TRBV10-3; CDR3nt: TGTGCCATCAGTGAGTCGATCAACCCCACAGTGGTTACAGAGACCCAGTACTTC; CDR3aa: CAISESINPTVVTETQYF
d_gene: .; abundance: .; j_gene: TRBJ2-2; len: 12; v_gene: TRBV6-6; CDR3nt: TGTGCCAGCAGCCCCTCCCTAGGGGAGCTGTTTTTT; CDR3aa: CASSPSLGELFF
d_gene: .; abundance: few; j_gene: TRBJ1-2; len: 14; v_gene: TRBV13; CDR3nt: TGTGCCAGCTCCGACACCAGGGAATTACGGGGCTACACCTTC; CDR3aa: CASSDTRELRGYTF
d_gene: .; abundance: .; j_gene: TRBJ2-3; len: 16; v_gene: TRBV2; CDR3nt: TGTGCCAGCAGTCCCTTCTTCGCGGGGAAGACAGATACGCAGTATTTT; CDR3aa: CASSPFFAGKTDTQYF
d_gene: TRBD1; abundance: .; j_gene: TRBJ1-1; len: 12; v_gene: TRBV7-9; CDR3nt: TGTGCCAGCAGCGGACGACAGGGGGAAGCTTTCTTT; CDR3aa: CASSGRQGEAFF
d_gene: .; abundance: .; j_gene: TRBJ1-1; len: 13; v_gene: TRBV19; CDR3nt: TGTGCCAGTAGTATTTCAGGGGACACTGAAGCTTTCTTT; CDR3aa: CASSISGDTEAFF
d_gene: .; abundance: .; j_gene: TRBJ2-7; len: 14; v_gene: TRBV4-3; CDR3nt: TGCGCCAGCAGCCAACACCGGGATGGCTACGAGCAGTACTTC; CDR3aa: CASSQHRDGYEQYF
d_gene: .; abundance: .; j_gene: TRBJ1-2; len: 14; v_gene: TRBV7-9; CDR3nt: TGTGCCAGCAGCCCCTTTGGGGGGCTCTATGGCTACACCTTC; CDR3aa: CASSPFGGLYGYTF
d_gene: .; abundance: .; j_gene: TRBJ1-1; len: 13; v_gene: TRBV5-4; CDR3nt: TGTGCCAGCAGCTCCGGCGCGGGTTCTGAAGCTTTCTTT; CDR3aa: CASSSGAGSEAFF
d_gene: .; abundance: once; j_gene: TRBJ1-5; len: 14; v_gene: TRBV2; CDR3nt: TGTGCCAGCAGTATAACGGATAGCAATCAGCCCCAGCATTTT; CDR3aa: CASSITDSNQPQHF
d_gene: .; abundance: .; j_gene: TRBJ1-2; len: 17; v_gene: TRBV27; CDR3nt: TGTGCCAGCAGCCTAATTTATCCCAGCCATTTGGGCTATGGCTACACCTTC; CDR3aa: CASSLIYPSHLGYGYTF
d_gene: .; abundance: .; j_gene: TRBJ2-5; len: 13; v_gene: TRBV7-6; CDR3nt: TGTGCCAGCAGCTTAGCGTGGGAAGAGACCCAGTACTTC; CDR3aa: CASSLAWEETQYF
d_gene: .; abundance: .; j_gene: TRBJ2-2; len: 13; v_gene: TRBV10-1; CDR3nt: TGCGCCAGCAGTGAAGGAGGAACCGGGGAGCTGTTTTTT; CDR3aa: CASSEGGTGELFF
d_gene: .; abundance: .; j_gene: TRBJ1-4; len: 14; v_gene: TRBV27; CDR3nt: TGTGCCAGCAGTTTAGGGGGAACTAATGAAAAACTGTTTTTT; CDR3aa: CASSLGGTNEKLFF
d_gene: .; abundance: .; j_gene: TRBJ2-5; len: 13; v_gene: TRBV10-1; CDR3nt: TGCGCCAGCAGTGACACCCTGGAGGAGACCCAGTACTTC; CDR3aa: CASSDTLEETQYF
d_gene: .; abundance: once; j_gene: TRBJ1-5; len: 16; v_gene: TRBV27; CDR3nt: TGTGCCAGCAGTTTATCTTCGGGTTTAGGCAATCAGCCCCAGCATTTT; CDR3aa: CASSLSSGLGNQPQHF
d_gene: TRBD1; abundance: .; j_gene: TRBJ1-3; len: 13; v_gene: TRBV11-2; CDR3nt: TGTGCCAGCAGCTTATCGCAGGGGGACACCATATATTTT; CDR3aa: CASSLSQGDTIYF
d_gene: .; abundance: .; j_gene: TRBJ2-7; len: 14; v_gene: TRBV28; CDR3nt: TGTGCCAGCAGTTTAGAGGGGACGGCCTACGAGCAGTACTTC; CDR3aa: CASSLEGTAYEQYF
d_gene: .; abundance: .; j_gene: TRBJ2-2; len: 16; v_gene: TRBV7-9; CDR3nt: TGTGCCAGCAGCTTAGGGTCTGCAGCGAACACCGGGGAGCTGTTTTTT; CDR3aa: CASSLGSAANTGELFF
d_gene: .; abundance: .; j_gene: TRBJ2-7; len: 15; v_gene: TRBV25-1; CDR3nt: TGTGCCAGCAGTGATTCCCCGGCAGCAGCCTACGAGCAGTACTTC; CDR3aa: CASSDSPAAAYEQYF
d_gene: TRBD1; abundance: .; j_gene: TRBJ2-3; len: 15; v_gene: TRBV5-1; CDR3nt: TGCGCCAGCAGAGCCGGGACAGGGGTCCTTGATACGCAGTATTTT; CDR3aa: CASRAGTGVLDTQYF
d_gene: TRBD2; abundance: .; j_gene: TRBJ2-2; len: 15; v_gene: TRBV5-1; CDR3nt: TGCGCCAGCAGCTACGAGCGGGGAAACACCGGGGAGCTGTTTTTT; CDR3aa: CASSYERGNTGELFF
d_gene: TRBD1; abundance: .; j_gene: TRBJ1-2; len: 16; v_gene: TRBV28; CDR3nt: TGTGCCAGCAGTTTCGGGACAGGGCAAGCTAACTATGGCTACACCTTC; CDR3aa: CASSFGTGQANYGYTF
d_gene: .; abundance: .; j_gene: TRBJ1-3; len: 16; v_gene: TRBV11-2; CDR3nt: TGTGCCAGCAGCTTAGATCCCGTCCGGTCTGGAAACACCATATATTTT; CDR3aa: CASSLDPVRSGNTIYF
d_gene: TRBD2; abundance: once; j_gene: TRBJ2-5; len: 18; v_gene: TRBV7-9; CDR3nt: TGTGCCAGCAGCTTAGGGACTAGCGGGATCCTAATCGCGGAGACCCAGTACTTC; CDR3aa: CASSLGTSGILIAETQYF
d_gene: TRBD1; abundance: .; j_gene: TRBJ1-4; len: 14; v_gene: TRBV29-1; CDR3nt: TGCAGCGTTGAAGATCAGGGGGACTATGAAAAACTGTTTTTT; CDR3aa: CSVEDQGDYEKLFF
d_gene: TRBD1; abundance: .; j_gene: TRBJ2-3; len: 14; v_gene: TRBV28; CDR3nt: TGTGCCAGCAGTTTTGACAGGGCTGTAGATACGCAGTATTTT; CDR3aa: CASSFDRAVDTQYF